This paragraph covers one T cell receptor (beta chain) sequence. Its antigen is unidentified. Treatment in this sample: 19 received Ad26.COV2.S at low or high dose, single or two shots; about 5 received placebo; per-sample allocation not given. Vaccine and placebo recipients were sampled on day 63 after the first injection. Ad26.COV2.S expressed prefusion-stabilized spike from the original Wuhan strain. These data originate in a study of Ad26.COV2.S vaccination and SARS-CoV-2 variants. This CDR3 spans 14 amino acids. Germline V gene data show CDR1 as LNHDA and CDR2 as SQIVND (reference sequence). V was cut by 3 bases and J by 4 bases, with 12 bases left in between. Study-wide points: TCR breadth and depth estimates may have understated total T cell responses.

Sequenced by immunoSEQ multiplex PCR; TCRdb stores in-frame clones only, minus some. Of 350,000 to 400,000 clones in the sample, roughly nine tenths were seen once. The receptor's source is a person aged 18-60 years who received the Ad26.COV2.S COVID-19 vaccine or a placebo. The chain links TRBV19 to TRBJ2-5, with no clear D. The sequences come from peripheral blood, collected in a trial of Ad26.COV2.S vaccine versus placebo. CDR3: CASSIPGLAETQYF. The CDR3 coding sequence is TGTGCCAGTAGTATTCCCGGCCTGGCAGAGACCCAGTACTTC.